What follows are 20 T cell receptor beta chains derived from one specimen sequenced in a study of post-analysis software for immune sequencing data. Overall study findings and caveats: A handful of TRBV segments, including TRBV5-6, TRBV5-1 and TRBV20-1, were more frequent in patients than controls.

Their recognized antigens are unknown. Built from TCR beta cDNA, the libraries had unique molecular identifiers in them. From the PCR reads, TCRdb called clonotypes with MiXCR, one entry per CDR3 protein. The sample shows 550,000 to 700,000 distinct CDR3 sequences, about 44% of them seen only once. Sequencing input: blood. The source of these receptors is a girl aged 5-17 years with multiple sclerosis.

The chain combines TRBV6-1 with TRBJ1-2; D remains unclear. Trimming took off 9 bases at V and 2 bases at J, with 7 bases between the two ends. This CDR3 is 11 amino acids long. The germline CDR1 and CDR2 sequences are MNHNS and SASEGT. The CDR3 DNA reads TGTGCCAGACGCTCAAACTATGGCTACACCTTC. This gives the protein CARRSNYGYTF.

CDR3 amino acids: CASSFGDFGYNEQFF. As DNA, the CDR3 is TGCGCCAGCAGCTTCGGAGACTTTGGGTACAATGAGCAGTTCTTC. V is TRBV5-1 and J is TRBJ2-1; no firm D call. V gave up 2 bases and J gave up 4 bases, with 13 bases separating them. Germline V gene lookup returns CDR1 SGHRS and CDR2 YFSETQ. The length of the CDR3 is 15 residues.

The CDR3 DNA sequence: TGTGCCAGCAGTTTTTTAGCGGGAGATGAGCAGTTCTTC. Protein sequence: CASSFLAGDEQFF. J is TRBJ2-1 and V is TRBV12-3 or TRBV12-4; 9 bases line up with TRBD2. V dropped 3 bases and J dropped 8; count of bases not matched to a gene: 2. The CDR3 totals 13 residues.

The table lists this clonotype with a count of one. The genes are TRBV5-6 and TRBJ1-5; D not resolved. Trimming cost V 5 bases and J 2 bases, with 17 bases left between them. Germline lookup yields CDR1 SGHDT and CDR2 YYEEEE. The CDR3 loop spans 16 amino acids. CDR3 nucleotide sequence: TGTGCCAGCAGTTCGCTCGGGTTTGGGGGCAATCAGCCCCAGCATTTT. Residues: CASSSLGFGGNQPQHF.

The V gene is TRBV12-3 or TRBV12-4, the J gene TRBJ1-2; 7 bases map to TRBD1. Trimming at V came to 6 bases and at J to 3 bases, leaving 1 base not matched to a gene. CDR3 size: 12 residues. Here the CDR3 reads CASRQGYYGYTF. The CDR3 region has the DNA TGTGCCAGCAGACAGGGGTACTATGGCTACACCTTC.

The genes are TRBV7-2 and TRBJ2-5; 9 bases agree with TRBD1. Germline-derived CDR1 and CDR2 are SGHTA and FQGNSA. The V gene end was trimmed by 8 bases and the J gene end by 5 bases; junction bases not matched to a gene: 9. The CDR3 covers 14 residues. CDR3 in DNA: TGTGCCAGCGAAACGGGACAGGGAGAGGAGACCCAGTACTTC. This codes for CASETGQGEETQYF. Drawing the rest from reference TRBV7-2 and TRBJ2-5, the complete variable domain is GAGVSQSPSNKVTEKGKDVELRCDPISGHTALYWYRQSLGQGLEFLIYFQGNSAPDKSGLPSDRFSAERTGGSVSTLTIQRTQQEDSAVYLCASETGQGEETQYFGPGTRLLVL.

J is TRBJ1-5 and V is TRBV2; 7 bases fit TRBD1. CDR3 length: 15 amino acids. V was clipped by 6 bases and J by 0 bases; unmatched bases: 5. The V gene's germline CDR1 is SNHLY and CDR2 FYNNEI. This chain's CDR3 is CASRPGTASNQPQHF. The CDR3 DNA sequence: TGTGCCAGCAGACCCGGGACAGCTAGCAATCAGCCCCAGCATTTT.

The chain employs TRBV29-1 and TRBJ1-1, with 7 nucleotides matching TRBD1. Looked up from germline, CDR1 is SQVTM and CDR2 is ANQGSEA. V trimming: 8 bases; J trimming: 6 bases; junction bases outside the gene matches: 9. The CDR3 spans 12 residues. DNA of the CDR3: TGCAGCTTCAGACAGGGAGGTGCTGAAGCTTTCTTT. It codes for CSFRQGGAEAFF.

This clonotype was seen only a few times. The V call is TRBV29-1, the J call TRBJ2-5; possibly TRBD1 for D (6 bases). This CDR3 contains 14 residues. Looked up from germline, CDR1 is SQVTM and CDR2 is ANQGSEA. Trimming removed 6 bases at V and 1 base at J, with 15 bases between. CDR3 region: CSVENYRVQETQYF. The CDR3 DNA sequence: TGCAGCGTGGAAAACTACAGGGTCCAAGAGACCCAGTACTTC.

This clonotype was seen more than once but under ten times. V usage is TRBV7-2 and J usage is TRBJ2-7; TRBD2 is a possible D gene (6 bases). The end of the DNA aligns better with TRBJ2-4, so the J call may be wrong. The germline CDR1 and CDR2 sequences are SGHTA and FQGNSA. The CDR3 runs to 15 residues. The CDR3 DNA reads as TGTGCCAGCAACCCGGTGGGAGGATCCAAAAACATTCAGTACTTC. It codes for CASNPVGGSKNIQYF.

This chain links TRBV6-5 with TRBJ1-2; D is uncertain. CDR3 length: 11 amino acids. V was trimmed by 8 bases and J by 3 bases, leaving 7 bases between them. Germline V gives CDR1 MNHEY, CDR2 SVGAGI. Written as DNA, the CDR3 is TGTGCCAGCCACGGGTACTATGGCTACACCTTC. Its protein is CASHGYYGYTF.

The rearrangement links TRBV20-1 to TRBJ1-1, with D possibly TRBD1 on 5 matching bases. The CDR3 spans 15 residues. Per germline, CDR1 DFQATT and CDR2 SNEGSKA (reference sequence). The ends were cut back, 1 base at V and 0 bases at J, with 12 bases in the middle. CDR3 amino acids: CSARGGTLLNTEAFF. The DNA for the CDR3 is TGCAGTGCTAGAGGGGGCACCTTATTGAACACTGAAGCTTTCTTT.

The rearrangement links TRBV5-1 to TRBJ1-2; D gene ambiguous. Germline-derived CDR1 and CDR2 are SGHRS and YFSETQ. This CDR3 spans 15 amino acids. V lost 0 bases and J 3 bases, leaving 12 bases between the germline ends. In DNA, the CDR3 is TGCGCCAGCAGCTTGGTGGCAGGCGAGGACTATGGCTACACCTTC. As protein: CASSLVAGEDYGYTF.

This clonotype was picked up a small number of times. The chain carries TRBV29-1 and TRBJ2-3; 12 bases agree with TRBD2. The CDR3 is made up of 16 amino acids. Trimming cost V 3 bases and J 2 bases; bases outside gene matches: 6. Per the germline V gene, CDR1 is SQVTM and CDR2 is ANQGSEA. This CDR3 reads CSVDPLAGGSTDTQYF. In DNA, the CDR3 is TGCAGCGTTGATCCCCTAGCGGGAGGGTCCACAGATACGCAGTATTTT.

As DNA, the CDR3 is TGCAGTGCTAACTACAACACAGATACGCAGTATTTT. It yields the protein CSANYNTDTQYF. V and J are TRBV20-1 and TRBJ2-3; D call uncertain. V lost 4 bases to trimming and J lost 2 bases, with 7 bases between them. The V gene's germline CDR1 is DFQATT and CDR2 SNEGSKA (reference sequence). The CDR3 extends over 12 amino acids.

This clonotype was seen a few times. The chain combines TRBV4-1 with TRBJ1-1, with 12 positions matching TRBD1. In germline, CDR1 is MGHRA, CDR2 YSYEKL. The ends lost 1 base at V and 4 bases at J; junction bases unmatched: 1. This CDR3 is built from 15 residues. This CDR3 is CASSQGGQGATEAFF. The CDR3 DNA follows: TGCGCCAGCAGCCAAGGGGGACAGGGGGCCACTGAAGCTTTCTTT.

The chain is built from TRBV11-1 and TRBJ2-7; D not resolved. Trimming removed 5 bases from V and 2 bases from J, with 10 bases in between. CDR3 size: 13 residues. Germline CDR1 SGHAT, CDR2 FQDESV (reference sequence). For the CDR3, the DNA is TGTGCCAGCAGCCCGGACGGACCCTACGAGCAGTACTTC. Amino acid sequence: CASSPDGPYEQYF.

This clonotype was recorded a few times. This sequence joins TRBV5-1 and TRBJ2-1; the match to TRBD1 covers 8 bases. V lost 4 bases to trimming and J lost 4 bases; unmatched junction nucleotides: 7. Germline V CDR1 and CDR2: SGHRS, YFSETQ. The CDR3 covers 15 residues. CDR3 DNA: TGCGCCAGCAGCATCGGGACAGGTCCGTACAATGAGCAGTTCTTC. This gives the protein CASSIGTGPYNEQFF.

This chain links TRBV10-3 with TRBJ1-2; a weak D match, TRBD1 (5 bases). This CDR3 has 12 residues. V was cut by 11 bases and J by 3 bases, with 13 bases left in between. Per germline, CDR1 ENHRY and CDR2 SYGVKD. CDR3 nucleotide sequence: TGTGCCGGCCAGGGTATCGACTATGGCTACACCTTC. Protein: CAGQGIDYGYTF.

The chain employs TRBV10-3 and TRBJ1-2, with 7 nucleotides matching TRBD1. This CDR3 spans 13 amino acids. V shed 6 bases and J 7 bases; nucleotides not matched to a gene: 8. Germline assignment: CDR1 ENHRY and CDR2 SYGVKD. The CDR3, as DNA: TGTGCCATCAGCCAAGGACAGGTATCTGGCTACACCTTC. Its translation: CAISQGQVSGYTF.